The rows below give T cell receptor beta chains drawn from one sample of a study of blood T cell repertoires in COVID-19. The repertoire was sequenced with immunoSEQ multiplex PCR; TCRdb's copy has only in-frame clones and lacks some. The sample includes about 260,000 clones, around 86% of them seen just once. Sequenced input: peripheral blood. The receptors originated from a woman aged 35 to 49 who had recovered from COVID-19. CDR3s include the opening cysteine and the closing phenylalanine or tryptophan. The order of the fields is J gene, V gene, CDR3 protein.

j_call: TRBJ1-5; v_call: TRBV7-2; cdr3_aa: CASSSRQGVVNQPQHF
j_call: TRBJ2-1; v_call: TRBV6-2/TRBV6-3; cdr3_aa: CASSYPGAEQFF
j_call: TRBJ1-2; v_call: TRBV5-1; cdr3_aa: CASSLGAGPYGYTF
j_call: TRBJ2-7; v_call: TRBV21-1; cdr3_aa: CASSIGWGDRSYEQYF
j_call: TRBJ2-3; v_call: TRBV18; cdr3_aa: CASSQEGLAVGDTQYF
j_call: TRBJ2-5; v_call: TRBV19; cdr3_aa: CASSTGDRARETQYF
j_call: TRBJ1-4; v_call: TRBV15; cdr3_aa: CATSRGGGREKLFF
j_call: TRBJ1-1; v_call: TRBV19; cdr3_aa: CASSMSDNTEAFF
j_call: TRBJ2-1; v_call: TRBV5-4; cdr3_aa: CASTRTSGGHSYNEQFF
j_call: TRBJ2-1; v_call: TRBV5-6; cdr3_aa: CASTPSGRNEQFF
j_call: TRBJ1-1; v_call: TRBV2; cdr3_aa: CASSEDRAGLDTEAFF
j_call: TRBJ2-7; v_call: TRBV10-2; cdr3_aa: CASTQSGTGDYEQYF
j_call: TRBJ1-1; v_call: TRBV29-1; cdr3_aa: CSVVVQANTEAFF
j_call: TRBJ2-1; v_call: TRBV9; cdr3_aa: CASSVGVIYNEQFF
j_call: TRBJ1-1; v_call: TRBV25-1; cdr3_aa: CASSGSPDGGTEAFF
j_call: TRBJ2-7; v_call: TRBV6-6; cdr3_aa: CAISDRGRSSYEQYF
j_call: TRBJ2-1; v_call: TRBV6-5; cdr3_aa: CASRTSVLRYNEQFF
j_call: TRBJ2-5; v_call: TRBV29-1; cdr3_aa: CSVEFAGVPETQYF
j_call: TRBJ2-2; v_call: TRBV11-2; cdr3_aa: CASSSRNTGELFF
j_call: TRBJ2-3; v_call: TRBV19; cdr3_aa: CASSIESGGTDTQYF
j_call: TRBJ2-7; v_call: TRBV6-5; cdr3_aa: CASGAGGTYEQYF
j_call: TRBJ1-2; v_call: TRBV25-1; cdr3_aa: CASSASVANYGYTF
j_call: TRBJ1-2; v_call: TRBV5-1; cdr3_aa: CASSSGTGGASFYGYTF
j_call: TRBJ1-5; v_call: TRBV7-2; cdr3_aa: CASSPWAASNQPQHF
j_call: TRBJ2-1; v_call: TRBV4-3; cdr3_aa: CASSQEGLPGLAGVEQFF
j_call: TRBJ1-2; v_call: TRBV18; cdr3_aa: CASSPSGTVNYGYTF
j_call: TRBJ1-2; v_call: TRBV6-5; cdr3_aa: CASRIPGQGIYGYTF
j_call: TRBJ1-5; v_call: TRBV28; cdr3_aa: CASSLGPPGPQHF
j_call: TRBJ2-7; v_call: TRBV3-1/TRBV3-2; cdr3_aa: CASSQGGDSLYEQYF
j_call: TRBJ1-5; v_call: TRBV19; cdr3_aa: CASKSLDDQPQHF
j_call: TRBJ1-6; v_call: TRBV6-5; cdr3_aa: CASSFSRTGSNSPLHF
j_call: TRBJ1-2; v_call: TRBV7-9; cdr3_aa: CASSLVTGVNYGYTF
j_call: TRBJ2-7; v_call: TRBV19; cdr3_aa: CASRRLAGVGEQYF
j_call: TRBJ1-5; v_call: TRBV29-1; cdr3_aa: CSVDGGSNQPQHF
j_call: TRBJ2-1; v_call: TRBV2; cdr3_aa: CASIDPRDRGDNEQFF
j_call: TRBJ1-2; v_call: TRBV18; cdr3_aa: CASSPIQDSNYGYTF
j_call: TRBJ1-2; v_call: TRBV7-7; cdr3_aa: CASSLLQLTGGATNYGYTF
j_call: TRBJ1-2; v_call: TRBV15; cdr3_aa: CATSGGGGYYGYTF